The entry below gives a single T cell receptor (beta chain) sequence along with its context. This clone has just a few counts. This clone's antigen is unknown. Per-nucleotide qualities are absent, and no much larger clonotype sits a single base away. At one collaborating source in Seattle, patients were enrolled during active infection and were followed longitudinally through the course of disease. Collaborating institutions collected whole blood in K2EDTA tubes following their own protocols. For TCRbeta analysis, collaborator samples were shipped as frozen whole blood, as isolated PBMCs, or as DNA extracted from either sample type. TCRbeta CDR3 regions were amplified from genomic DNA by means of the immunoSEQ Assay, a bias-controlled multiplex PCR. The original methods were these. The number of nucleated cells in each sample was estimated from the amplification of reference gene primers within the assay. To quantify the absolute abundance of each unique TCRbeta CDR3 rearrangement, sequence reads were collapsed and filtered. For each sample, productive Simpson clonality was calculated as the square root of Simpson's diversity index across productive rearrangements. TCRdb provides this immuneACCESS table in a form limited to in-frame rearrangements. Some clones are lacking; in checked studies, under half of them reflect an unresolved V gene, and why the rest are absent is not known. Clone size and the V and J calls come from that table; the DNA yielded D and trimming. The sample profile shows about 260,000 clones; approximately 88% of them were found once. In total, the top ten clones hold roughly a tenth of the sample.

V lost 1 base and J lost 4 bases, and the count of bases not matched to a germline gene is 7. In the germline V gene, CDR1 corresponds to SGHNT and CDR2 to YENEEA. Reading from cysteine to phenylalanine, the CDR3 counts 17 amino acids. Of all the DNA, just the CDR3 is kept, 51 bases in frame from base 1. This sample is drawn from a study of blood T cell repertoires in COVID-19 (TCRdb year 2020). In terms of the full investigation: Collaborator samples came from the United States, Italy and Spain and covered acute and convalescent phases of COVID-19. Sample metadata almost always included a de-identified subject ID, COVID-19 status, age in years and sex. The dataset comprised deeply sampled blood TCRbeta repertoires from subjects exposed to, actively infected with, or recovered from COVID-19. The samples were drawn from the first 160 participants of the ongoing ImmuneRACE study and from 950 to 1,500 subjects provided by 6 global collaborators. The material from the prospective study consisted of cDNA or gDNA derived from T cells, B-cell-depleted T cells, or PBMCs. The repertoires were made available in a free public database intended to serve as a resource for research on the immune response to SARS-CoV-2. HLA class I and class II types, where available, came from metadata supplied by the sample provider rather than from assay-based typing. Overall study results and their limits: The quantity of clinical and demographic metadata differed by source and by participant and was supplied without curation.

This TCR derives from a woman in her 70s with COVID-19, enrolled during active disease. The sequence links TRBV11-3 to TRBJ2-5, with 12 bases aligning to TRBD2. Sequencing was carried out using peripheral blood. The CDR3 reads CASSLVPWTSGTETQYF. The DNA sequence is as follows: TGTGCCAGCAGCTTAGTACCCTGGACTAGCGGGACAGAGACCCAGTACTTC.